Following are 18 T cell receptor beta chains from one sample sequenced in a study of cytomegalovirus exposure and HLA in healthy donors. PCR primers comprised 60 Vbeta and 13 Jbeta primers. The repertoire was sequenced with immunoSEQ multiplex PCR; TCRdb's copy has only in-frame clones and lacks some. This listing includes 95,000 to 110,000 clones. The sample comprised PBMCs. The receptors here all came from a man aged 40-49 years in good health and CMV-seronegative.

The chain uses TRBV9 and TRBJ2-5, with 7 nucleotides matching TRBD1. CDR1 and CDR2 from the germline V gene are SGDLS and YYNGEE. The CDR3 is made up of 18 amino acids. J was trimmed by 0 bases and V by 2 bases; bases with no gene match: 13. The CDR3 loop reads CASSVGRTGSSYQETQYF. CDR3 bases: TGTGCCAGCAGCGTGGGACGGACAGGTTCGTCGTACCAAGAGACCCAGTACTTC.

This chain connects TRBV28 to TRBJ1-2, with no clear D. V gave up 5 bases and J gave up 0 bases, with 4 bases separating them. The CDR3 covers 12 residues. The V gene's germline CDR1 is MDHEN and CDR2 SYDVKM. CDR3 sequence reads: CASSTTNYGYTF. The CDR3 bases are TGTGCCAGCAGTACTACTAACTATGGCTACACCTTC.

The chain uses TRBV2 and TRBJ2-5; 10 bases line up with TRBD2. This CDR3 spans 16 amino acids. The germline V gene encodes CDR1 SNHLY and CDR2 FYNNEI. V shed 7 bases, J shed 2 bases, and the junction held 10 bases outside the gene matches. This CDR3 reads CASTASGGLRQETQYF. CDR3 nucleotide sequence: TGTGCCAGCACGGCTAGCGGGGGCCTCCGGCAAGAGACCCAGTACTTC.

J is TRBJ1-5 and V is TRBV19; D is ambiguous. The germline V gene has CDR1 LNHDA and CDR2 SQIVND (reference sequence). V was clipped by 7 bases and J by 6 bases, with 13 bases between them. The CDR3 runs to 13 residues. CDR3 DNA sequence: TGTGCCAGTACCACTCGGGTGGGTCAGCCCCAGCATTTT. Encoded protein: CASTTRVGQPQHF.

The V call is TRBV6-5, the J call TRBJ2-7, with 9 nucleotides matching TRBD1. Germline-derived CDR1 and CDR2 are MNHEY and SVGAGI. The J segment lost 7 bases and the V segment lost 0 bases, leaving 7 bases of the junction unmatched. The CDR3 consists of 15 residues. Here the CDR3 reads CASSYSGTGTLEQYF. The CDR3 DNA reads TGTGCCAGCAGTTACTCTGGGACAGGGACTTTGGAGCAGTACTTC.

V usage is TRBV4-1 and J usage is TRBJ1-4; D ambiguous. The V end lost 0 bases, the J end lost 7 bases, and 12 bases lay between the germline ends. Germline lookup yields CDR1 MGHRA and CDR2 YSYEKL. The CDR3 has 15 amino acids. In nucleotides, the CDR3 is TGCGCCAGCAGCCAAGATGTGACATCAGGTGAAAAACTGTTTTTT. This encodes CASSQDVTSGEKLFF.

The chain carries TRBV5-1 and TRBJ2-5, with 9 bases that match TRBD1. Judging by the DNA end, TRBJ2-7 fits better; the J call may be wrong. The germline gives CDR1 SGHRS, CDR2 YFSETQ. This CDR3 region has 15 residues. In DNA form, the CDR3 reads TGCGCCAGCAGCTTGGCCGGACAGGGGATGAACGAGCAGTACTTC. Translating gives CASSLAGQGMNEQYF.

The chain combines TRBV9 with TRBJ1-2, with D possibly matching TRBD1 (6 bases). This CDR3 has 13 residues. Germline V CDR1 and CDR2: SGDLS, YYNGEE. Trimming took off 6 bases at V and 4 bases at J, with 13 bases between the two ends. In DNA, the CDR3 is TGTGCCAGCACCCCGGGACAACTCTATGGCTACACCTTC. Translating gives CASTPGQLYGYTF. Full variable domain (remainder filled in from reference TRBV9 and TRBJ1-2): DSGVTQTPKHLITATGQRVTLRCSPRSGDLSVYWYQQSLDQGLQFLIQYYNGEERAKGNILERFSAQQFPDLHSELNLSSLELGDSALYFCASTPGQLYGYTFGSGTRLTVV.

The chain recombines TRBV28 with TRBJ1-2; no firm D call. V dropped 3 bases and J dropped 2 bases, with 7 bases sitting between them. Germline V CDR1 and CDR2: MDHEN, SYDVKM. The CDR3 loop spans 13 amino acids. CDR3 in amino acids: CASSFAVNYGYTF. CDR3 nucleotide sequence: TGTGCCAGCAGTTTTGCGGTAAACTATGGCTACACCTTC.

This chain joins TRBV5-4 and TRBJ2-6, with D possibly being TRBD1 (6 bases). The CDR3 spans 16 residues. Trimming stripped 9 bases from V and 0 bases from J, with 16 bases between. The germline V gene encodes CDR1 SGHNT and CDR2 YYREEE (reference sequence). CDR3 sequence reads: CATTGTADSGANVLTF. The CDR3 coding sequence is TGTGCCACTACAGGGACGGCGGACTCTGGGGCCAACGTCCTGACTTTC.

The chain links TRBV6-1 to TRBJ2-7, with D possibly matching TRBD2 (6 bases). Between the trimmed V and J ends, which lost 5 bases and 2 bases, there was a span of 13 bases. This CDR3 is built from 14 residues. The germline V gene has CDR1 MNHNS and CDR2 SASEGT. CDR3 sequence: CASSPGGAAYEQYF. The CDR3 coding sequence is TGTGCCAGCAGTCCTGGCGGGGCTGCCTACGAGCAGTACTTC.

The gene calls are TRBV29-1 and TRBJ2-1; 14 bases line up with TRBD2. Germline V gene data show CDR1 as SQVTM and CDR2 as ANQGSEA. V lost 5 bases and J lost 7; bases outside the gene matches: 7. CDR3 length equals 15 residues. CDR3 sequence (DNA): TGCAGCGTTCGGAGGGGACTAGCGGGAGTAAATGAGCAGTTCTTC. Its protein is CSVRRGLAGVNEQFF.

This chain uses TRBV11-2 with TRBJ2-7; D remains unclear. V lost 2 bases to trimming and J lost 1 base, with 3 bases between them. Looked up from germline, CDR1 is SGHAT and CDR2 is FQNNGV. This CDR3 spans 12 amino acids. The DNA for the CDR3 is TGTGCCAGCAGCTTACAGTCCTACGAGCAGTACTTC. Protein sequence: CASSLQSYEQYF.

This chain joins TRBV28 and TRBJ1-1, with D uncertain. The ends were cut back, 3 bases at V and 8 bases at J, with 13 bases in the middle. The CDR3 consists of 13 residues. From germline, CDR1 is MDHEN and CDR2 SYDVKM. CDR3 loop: CASSFRESREAFF. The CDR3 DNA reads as TGTGCCAGCAGTTTCCGGGAAAGTAGAGAAGCTTTCTTT.

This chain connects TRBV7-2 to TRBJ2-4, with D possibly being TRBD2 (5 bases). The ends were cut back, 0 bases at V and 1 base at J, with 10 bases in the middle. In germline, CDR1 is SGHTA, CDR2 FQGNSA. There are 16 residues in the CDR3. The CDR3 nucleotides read TGTGCCAGCAGCTTAGCAGCGGCAGCTGCCAAAAACATTCAGTACTTC. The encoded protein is CASSLAAAAAKNIQYF.

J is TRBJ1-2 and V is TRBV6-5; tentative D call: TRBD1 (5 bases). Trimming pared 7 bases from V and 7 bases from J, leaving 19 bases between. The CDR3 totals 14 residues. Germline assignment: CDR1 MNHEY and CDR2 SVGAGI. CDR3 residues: CASTQGGGGLGYTF. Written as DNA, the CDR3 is TGTGCCAGCACTCAAGGCGGCGGGGGTCTTGGCTACACCTTC.

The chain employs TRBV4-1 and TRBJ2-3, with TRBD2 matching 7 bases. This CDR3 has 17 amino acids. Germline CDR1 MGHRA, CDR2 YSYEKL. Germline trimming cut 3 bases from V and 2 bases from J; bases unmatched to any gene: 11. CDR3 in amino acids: CASSQDSSGTATDTQYF. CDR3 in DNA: TGCGCCAGCAGCCAGGATTCTAGCGGAACGGCCACAGATACGCAGTATTTT.

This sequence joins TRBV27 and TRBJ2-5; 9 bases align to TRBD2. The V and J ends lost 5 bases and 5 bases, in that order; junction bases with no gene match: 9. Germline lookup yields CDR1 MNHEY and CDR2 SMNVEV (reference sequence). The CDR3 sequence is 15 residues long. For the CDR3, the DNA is TGTGCCAGCAGTCAATACTTAGCGGGAGTGGAGACCCAGTACTTC. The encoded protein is CASSQYLAGVETQYF.